What follows describes a single T cell receptor (beta chain). This sample stems from a study of blood T cell repertoires in COVID-19. On the study more broadly: COVID-19 samples from acute and convalescent phases originated in the United States, Italy and Spain.

V lost 0 bases to trimming and J lost 3 bases, with 5 bases between them. CDR3 length: 14 amino acids. Germline CDR1 LGHNA, CDR2 YSLEER. This table comes from immunoSEQ multiplex PCR, and its TCRdb copy is limited to in-frame clones, with some not included. Of 150,000 to 200,000 clones in the sample, 86% were seen once. The chain carries TRBV4-3 and TRBJ2-2; the D is unclear. This TCR came from a man aged 50-59 years with active or convalescent COVID-19. Material: peripheral blood. The CDR3 loop reads CASSQETHTGELFF. The DNA for the CDR3 is TGCGCCAGCAGCCAAGAAACTCACACCGGGGAGCTGTTTTTT.